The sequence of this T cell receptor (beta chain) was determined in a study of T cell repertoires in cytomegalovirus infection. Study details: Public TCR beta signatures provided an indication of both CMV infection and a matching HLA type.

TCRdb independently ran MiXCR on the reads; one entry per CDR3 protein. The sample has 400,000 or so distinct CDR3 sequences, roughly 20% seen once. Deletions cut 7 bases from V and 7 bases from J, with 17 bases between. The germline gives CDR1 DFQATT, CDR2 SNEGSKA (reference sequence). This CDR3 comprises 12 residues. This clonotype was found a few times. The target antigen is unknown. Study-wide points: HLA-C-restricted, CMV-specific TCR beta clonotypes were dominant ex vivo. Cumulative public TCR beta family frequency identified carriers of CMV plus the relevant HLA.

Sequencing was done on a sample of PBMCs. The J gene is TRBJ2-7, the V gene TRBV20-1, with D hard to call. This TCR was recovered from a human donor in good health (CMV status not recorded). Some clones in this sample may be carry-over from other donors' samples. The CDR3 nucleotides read TGCAGTGTTAACCCCGGATTTGTAGAGCAGTACTTC. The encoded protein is CSVNPGFVEQYF.